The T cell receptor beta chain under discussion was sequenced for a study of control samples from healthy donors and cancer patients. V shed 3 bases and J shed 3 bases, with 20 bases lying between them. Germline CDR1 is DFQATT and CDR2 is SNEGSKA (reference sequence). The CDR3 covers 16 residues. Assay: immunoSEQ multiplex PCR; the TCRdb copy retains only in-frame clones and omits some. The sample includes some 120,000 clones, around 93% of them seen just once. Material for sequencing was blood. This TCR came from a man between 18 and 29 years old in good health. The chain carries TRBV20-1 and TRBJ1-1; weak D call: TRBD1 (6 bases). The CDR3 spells CSASRRDGPGDTEAFF. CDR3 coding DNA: TGCAGTGCTAGTAGGCGGGACGGCCCAGGGGACACTGAAGCTTTCTTT.